A single TCR beta chain is shown here with its context. Its antigen target is currently unknown. No clone much larger than this one lies a single base away; base qualities are absent. The germline V gene (reference sequence) sets CDR1 to SGHNT and CDR2 to YYREEE. The CDR3 sequence holds 12 residues, the cysteine and phenylalanine included. Only CDR3 DNA is held: 36 bases, read in frame from base 1. Between the V and J ends, shortened by 1 base and 7 bases respectively, the junction contains 8 bases. Blood samples were collected up to 4 times in the first month after transplant and then at least monthly when available. This sample was taken from a study of graft-versus-host responses after intestinal transplantation (TCRdb year 2021). Describing the broader study: The transplants that recipients got were multivisceral, liver-intestinal, or isolated intestinal. Anti-thymocyte globulin induction was given to all recipients, followed by maintenance tacrolimus and steroids for two to three years. After intestinal transplantation, graft-versus-host and host-versus-graft alloreactive T cell clones in the graft, circulation and bone marrow were tracked using bulk TCR-beta CDR3 sequencing. To identify alloreactive clones, pre-transplant mixed lymphocyte reaction products were sequenced and then compared with unstimulated pre-transplant donor and recipient T cells. Of the roughly 24 intestinal transplant recipients enrolled in the cohort, one of whom was a retransplant, a few patients without pretransplant specimens were excluded. A peak of at least 4% donor T cells among recipient peripheral blood mononuclear cells was the definition used for donor T cell macrochimerism. Rather than being sequenced by the commercial service, samples from a few later patients were sequenced in-house on an Illumina MiSeq and processed with MiXCR.

Libraries came from the immunoSEQ multiplex PCR assay. Adaptive Biotechnologies carried out high-throughput TCR-beta CDR3 sequencing of genomic DNA for most patients. From the authors' description of their analysis: Adaptive's ImmunoSEQ software was the source of the TCR sequencing data for fewer than 20 patients, while three other patients were processed with MiXCR and VDJtools. Because the origin of CDR3 nucleotide sequences shared between donor and recipient could not be assigned, those sequences were removed. To count as alloreactive, a clone needed at least 2-fold expansion over unstimulated cells and a minimum CFSE-low frequency of 0.002% (template counts) or 0.001% (read counts). Mappable clones were those detected in sequenced pre-transplant spleen, lymph node, or MLR CFSE-low populations of the donor or recipient. Cumulative frequency of alloreactive clones was calculated as a percentage of all sequences weighted by copy number. TCRdb limited this immuneACCESS table to in-frame rearrangements with V and J called. A share of clones is missing; checked studies link under half to unresolved V genes, and the rest is unexplained. V, J and clone size are taken as reported in that table, and D and trimming were inferred from the DNA itself. The sample table lists around 12,000 clones, 93% of them with a count of one. Of the sample, around 4% falls within the top ten clones.

What the study reported, not specific to this receptor: In the allografts of patients with donor T cell macrochimerism, GvH to HvG T cell clonal ratios were high. GvH clones were detected in recipient bone marrow, and some of these GvH clones were observed earlier in ileal mucosa or blood, consistent with an intestinal mucosal origin. Early after transplant, peak levels of circulating GvH clones were found to be associated with declines in HvG clones. The conclusions were limited by the relatively low number and heterogeneity of the intestinal transplant patients.

The starting material was PBMCs, obtained 950 to 1,200 days after intestinal transplantation. The rearrangement joined TRBV5-4 to TRBJ1-1; TRBD1 is possibly the D segment (5 matching bases). The TCR originated in a human patient who received an intestinal transplant, so some T cells may come from the graft donor. The nucleotides are TGTGCCAGCAGCTTGAGGGGAATTGAAGCTTTCTTT. Its protein product is CASSLRGIEAFF.